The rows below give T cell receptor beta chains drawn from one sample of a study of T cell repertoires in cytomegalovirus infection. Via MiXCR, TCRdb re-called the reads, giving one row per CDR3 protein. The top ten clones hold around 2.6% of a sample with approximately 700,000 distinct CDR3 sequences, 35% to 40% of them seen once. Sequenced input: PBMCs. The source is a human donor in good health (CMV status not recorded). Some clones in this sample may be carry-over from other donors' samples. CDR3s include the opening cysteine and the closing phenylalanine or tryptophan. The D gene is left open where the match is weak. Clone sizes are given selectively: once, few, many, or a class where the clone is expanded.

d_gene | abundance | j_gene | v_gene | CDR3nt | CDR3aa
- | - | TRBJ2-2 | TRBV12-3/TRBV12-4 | TGTGCCAGCAAATTTGGCACCGGGGAGCTGTTTTTT | CASKFGTGELFF
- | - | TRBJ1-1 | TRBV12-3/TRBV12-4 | TGTGCCAGCAGTCTCCCACCGAGTTTAAGTGGTACTGAAGCTTTCTTT | CASSLPPSLSGTEAFF
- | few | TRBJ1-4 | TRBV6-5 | TGTGCCAGCAGTTTGGGGGATGGGGTGGGAAAGGAAAAGAGATTGTTTTTT | CASSLGDGVGKEKRLFF
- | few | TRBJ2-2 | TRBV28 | TGTGCCAGCAGTCCCGGCCGCCGGGTGGGGAACACCGGGGAGCTGTTTTTT | CASSPGRRVGNTGELFF
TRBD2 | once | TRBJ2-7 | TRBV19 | TGTGCCAGTAGGCGCGGGAGCGGTATGTACGAGCAGTACTTC | CASRRGSGMYEQYF
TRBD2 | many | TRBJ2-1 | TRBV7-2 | TGTGCCAGCAGCTTAGATAGCGGGATAAATGAGCAGTTCTTC | CASSLDSGINEQFF
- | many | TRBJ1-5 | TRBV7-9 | TGTGCCAGCAGCTTAGTCACCAATCAGCCCCAGCATTTT | CASSLVTNQPQHF
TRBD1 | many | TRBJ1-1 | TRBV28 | TGTGCCACCTGGGACAGGGAGACTGAAGCTTTCTTT | CATWDRETEAFF
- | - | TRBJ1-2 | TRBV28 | TGTGCCAGCAGTCCCGGGGAATTCTATGGCTACACCTTC | CASSPGEFYGYTF
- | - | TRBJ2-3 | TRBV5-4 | TGTGCCAGCACCAGCCAAGGGCTCCGCGATACGCAGTATTTT | CASTSQGLRDTQYF
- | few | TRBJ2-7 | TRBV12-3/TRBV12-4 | TGTGCCAGCGCGAGCTCCTACGAGCAGTACTTC | CASASSYEQYF
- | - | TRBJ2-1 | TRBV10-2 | TGCGCCAGCAAATCCCCCAATGAGCAGTTCTTC | CASKSPNEQFF
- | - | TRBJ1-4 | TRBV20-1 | TGCAGTGCTAGAGAGGCCGACAAACTGTTTTTT | CSAREADKLFF
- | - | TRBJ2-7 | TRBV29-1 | TGCAGCGCTTGCGACAGGTGTGTTTACGAGCAGTACTTC | CSACDRCVYEQYF